This T cell receptor beta chain is from a study of blood T cells in healthy people across ages (dated by TCRdb to the mid-2010s). For the wider study: Template switching captured roughly one uniquely barcoded TCR beta cDNA molecule per two T cells in model experiments. To track age-related changes in TCR beta repertoire diversity, the study relied on deep sequencing normalized with unique cDNA molecular identifiers. Donors were grouped into four age groups: young (average roughly 15 years), middle-aged (about 40), aged (about 59) and long-lived (less than 85). To avoid experimental bias, donors of different ages were randomly spread across the sequencing lanes. Two additional independent replicas of 1 million unique cDNA reads from the same blood draw were analyzed for two donors (one aged 18 to 29 and one aged 80 or older). Overall study results and their limits: Conclusive comparison of naive and antigen-experienced compartments was prevented by the profiling of bulk unsorted PBMCs. As age increased, observed TCR beta diversity per million T cells dropped in a roughly linear way, and a significant reduction was already evident by age 40. Compared with the aged group, more naive CD4+ T cells, fewer expanded clones and increased TCR diversity were shown by the long-lived group, suggesting age selection. Donor CMV infection status was unknown, potentially confounding age-related changes in expanded clonotypes. The percentage of naive T cells measured by flow cytometry correlated strongly with observed TCR beta diversity. Estimates of total diversity based on one million sequenced T cells were considered lower bounds and underestimates.

Regarding this clonotype: The specificity of this receptor is unknown. The input lacks base qualities; no much larger clone sits a single base away.

The roughly 39 donors, aged about 6 to 90 years, were systemically healthy Caucasian individuals from Russia. Each donor gave about 11 milliliters of peripheral blood, drawn into EDTA-treated Vacutainer tubes. PBMCs were isolated by Ficoll-Paque density-gradient centrifugation, with at least 7 million obtained per sample. Trizol reagent was used to extract total RNA from the PBMCs, yielding at least 5.5 micrograms per sample. For every donor, an aliquot of PBMCs went through flow cytometry to measure the percentages of naive CD45RAhigh/CD27high T cells. Libraries were built with 5' RACE. For sequencing, an Illumina HiSeq 2500 was employed. A second PCR of roughly 6 to 12 cycles was performed with a sample-barcoded 5' primer and a J-beta primer mix. A unique molecular identifier was introduced onto each TCR beta cDNA molecule by a template-switch 5' adaptor carrying 12 random nucleotides. At least 2.5 million CDR3-containing paired-end reads were obtained from each sample. All of the RNA was converted into first-strand cDNA using the Mint cDNA synthesis kit, with a TRBC-specific oligonucleotide serving as the primer. Following uracil-DNA glycosylase treatment, all cDNA underwent a first 18-cycle PCR with the universal primers M1SS and BC2_uni_R. The authors' pipeline ran thus. For normalization, 1 million high-quality reads, each with a distinct molecular identifier, were randomly selected from each sample. Reads with shared molecular identifiers were discarded instead of being binned into consensus sequences. MiTCR, run with a Q25 quality threshold and the strictest error-elimination algorithm, handled CDR3 identification, clonotype clustering and error correction. Lower-bound total TCR beta diversity was estimated with a nonparametric unseen species model using Euler transformation. TCRdb trimmed the raw reads at Q25, called clones with MiXCR and kept productive beta chains. Each entry merges the rows of one CDR3 protein and shows their most common DNA and genes. The V and J calls, along with clone size, are taken from TCRdb and not from the paper's own processing. Here the sample has over a million distinct CDR3 sequences; 35% to 50% occur a single time. The ten most abundant clones make up 15% to 20% of the sample.

Sequences SGHKS (CDR1) and YYEKEE (CDR2) are obtained from the germline V gene (reference sequence). The V and J ends are trimmed by 2 bases and 4 bases, leaving 15 bases between them. Reading from cysteine to phenylalanine, the CDR3 counts 15 amino acids. Only the CDR3 DNA stays, 45 bases, in frame from base 1. The sequencing input was blood. This receptor chain uses TRBV5-5 and TRBJ1-2, with a tentative D gene TRBD1 over 6 matching bases. The receptor was derived from a woman aged 55-69 years in good health. The nucleotide sequence reads TGTGCCAGCAGCTTAGGGCACAGAGGGGGCTATGGCTACACCTTC. Translated, it reads CASSLGHRGGYGYTF.